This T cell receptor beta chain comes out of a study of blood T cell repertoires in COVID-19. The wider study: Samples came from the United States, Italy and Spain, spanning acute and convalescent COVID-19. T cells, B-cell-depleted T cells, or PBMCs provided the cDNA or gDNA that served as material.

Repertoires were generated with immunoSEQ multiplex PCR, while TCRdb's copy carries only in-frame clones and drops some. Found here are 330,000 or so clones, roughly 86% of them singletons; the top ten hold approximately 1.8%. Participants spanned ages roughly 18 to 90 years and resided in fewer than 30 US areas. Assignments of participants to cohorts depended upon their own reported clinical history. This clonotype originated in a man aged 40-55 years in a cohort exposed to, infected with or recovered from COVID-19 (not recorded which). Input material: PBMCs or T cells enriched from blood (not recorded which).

CDR3 sequence reads: CASSLLGLARDTQYF. The CDR3 DNA reads TGTGCCAGCAGCTTACTGGGACTAGCGAGGGATACGCAGTATTTT. The gene calls are TRBV11-2 and TRBJ2-3; 10 positions match TRBD2. Germline V gene lookup returns CDR1 SGHAT and CDR2 FQNNGV. CDR3 length: 15 residues. The trim removed 2 bases at V and 6 bases at J, leaving 5 bases unmatched.